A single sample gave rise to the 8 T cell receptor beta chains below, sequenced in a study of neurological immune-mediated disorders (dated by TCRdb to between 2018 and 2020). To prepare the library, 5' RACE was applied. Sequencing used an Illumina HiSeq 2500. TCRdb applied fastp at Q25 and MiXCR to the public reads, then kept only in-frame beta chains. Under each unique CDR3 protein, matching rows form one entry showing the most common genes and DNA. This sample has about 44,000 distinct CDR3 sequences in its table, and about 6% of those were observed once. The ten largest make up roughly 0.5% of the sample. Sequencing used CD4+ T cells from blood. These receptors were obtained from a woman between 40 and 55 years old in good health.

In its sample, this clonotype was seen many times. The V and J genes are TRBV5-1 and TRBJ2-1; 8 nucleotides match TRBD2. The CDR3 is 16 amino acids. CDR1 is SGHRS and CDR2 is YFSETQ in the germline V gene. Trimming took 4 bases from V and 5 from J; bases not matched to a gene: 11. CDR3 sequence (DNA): TGCGCCAGCAGCACCCTTGGGCGGGAGGCCAACAATGAGCAGTTCTTC. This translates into CASSTLGREANNEQFF. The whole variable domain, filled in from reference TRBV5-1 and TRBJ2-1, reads KAGVTQTPRYLIKTRGQQVTLSCSPISGHRSVSWYQQTPGQGLQFLFEYFSETQRNKGNFPGRFSGRQFSNSRSEMNVSTLELGDSALYLCASSTLGREANNEQFFGPGTRLTVL.

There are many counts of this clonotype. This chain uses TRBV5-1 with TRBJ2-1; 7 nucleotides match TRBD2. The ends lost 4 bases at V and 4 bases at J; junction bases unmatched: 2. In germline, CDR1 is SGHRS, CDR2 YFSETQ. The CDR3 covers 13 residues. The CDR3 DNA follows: TGCGCCAGCAGCGGGGAGGGTTACAATGAGCAGTTCTTC. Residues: CASSGEGYNEQFF.

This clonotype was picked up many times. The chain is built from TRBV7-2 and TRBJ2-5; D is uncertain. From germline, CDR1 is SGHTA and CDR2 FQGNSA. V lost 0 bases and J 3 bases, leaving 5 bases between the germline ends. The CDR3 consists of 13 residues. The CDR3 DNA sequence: TGTGCCAGCAGCTTAGCGACGGAAGAGACCCAGTACTTC. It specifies CASSLATEETQYF.

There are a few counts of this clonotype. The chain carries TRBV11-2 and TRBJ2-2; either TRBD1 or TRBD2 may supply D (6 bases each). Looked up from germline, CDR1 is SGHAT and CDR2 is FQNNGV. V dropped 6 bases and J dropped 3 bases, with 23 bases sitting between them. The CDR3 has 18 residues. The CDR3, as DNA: TGTGCCAGCAGGACCTGGAGACGGTTGGGGGGCCACACCGGGGAGCTGTTTTTT. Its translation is CASRTWRRLGGHTGELFF.

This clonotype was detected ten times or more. CDR3 protein: CSASALDEQFF. The CDR3 DNA reads TGCAGTGCTAGTGCACTGGATGAGCAGTTCTTC. The chain is built from TRBV20-1 and TRBJ2-1, with D unclear. Germline CDR1 and CDR2: DFQATT and SNEGSKA (reference sequence). Trimming left V 3 bases short and J 8 bases short, with 8 bases between. This CDR3 has 11 amino acids.

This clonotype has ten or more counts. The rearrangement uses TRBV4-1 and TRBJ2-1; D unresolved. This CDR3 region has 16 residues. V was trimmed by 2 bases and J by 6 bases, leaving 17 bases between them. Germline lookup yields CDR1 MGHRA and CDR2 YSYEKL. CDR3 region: CASSQPLTPRPNEQFF. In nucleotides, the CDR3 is TGCGCCAGCAGCCAACCGCTGACACCCCGTCCCAATGAGCAGTTCTTC.

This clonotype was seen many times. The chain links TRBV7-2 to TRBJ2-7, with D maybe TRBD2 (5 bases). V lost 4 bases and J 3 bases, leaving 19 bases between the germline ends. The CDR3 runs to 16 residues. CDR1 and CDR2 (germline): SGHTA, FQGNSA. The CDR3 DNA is TGTGCCAGCAGCTCCCTCCTTCCCGGAGGAGACTACGAGCAGTACTTC. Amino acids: CASSSLLPGGDYEQYF.

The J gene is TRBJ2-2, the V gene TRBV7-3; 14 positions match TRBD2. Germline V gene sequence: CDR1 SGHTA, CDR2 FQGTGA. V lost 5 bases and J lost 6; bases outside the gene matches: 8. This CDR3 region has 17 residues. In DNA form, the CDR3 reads TGTGCCAGCAGCCCTACTGGACTAGCGGGAGGAGCCGGGGAGCTGTTTTTT. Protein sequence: CASSPTGLAGGAGELFF.